This TCR beta chain originates from a study of T cell repertoires in cytomegalovirus infection. The CDR3 is 13 amino acids. V dropped 1 base and J dropped 3; count of bases not matched to a gene: 3. CDR1 and CDR2 from the germline V gene are DFQATT and SNEGSKA (reference sequence). Findings of the study overall: Dominant in the ex vivo response were TCR beta clonotypes restricted by HLA-C and specific for CMV.

The table lists this clonotype with many counts. Its antigen is as yet unknown. MiXCR was run by TCRdb on the reads, yielding one entry per CDR3 protein. Of tens of thousands of distinct CDR3 sequences in the sample, more than 3% were seen once. Sequenced: PBMCs. This sequence originates from a human donor in good health (CMV status not recorded). Some clones in this sample may be carry-over from other donors' samples. J is TRBJ2-7 and V is TRBV20-1, with 7 bases lining up with TRBD2. This chain's CDR3 is CSARGGLDYEQYF. CDR3 sequence (DNA): TGCAGTGCTAGAGGTGGACTAGACTACGAGCAGTACTTC.